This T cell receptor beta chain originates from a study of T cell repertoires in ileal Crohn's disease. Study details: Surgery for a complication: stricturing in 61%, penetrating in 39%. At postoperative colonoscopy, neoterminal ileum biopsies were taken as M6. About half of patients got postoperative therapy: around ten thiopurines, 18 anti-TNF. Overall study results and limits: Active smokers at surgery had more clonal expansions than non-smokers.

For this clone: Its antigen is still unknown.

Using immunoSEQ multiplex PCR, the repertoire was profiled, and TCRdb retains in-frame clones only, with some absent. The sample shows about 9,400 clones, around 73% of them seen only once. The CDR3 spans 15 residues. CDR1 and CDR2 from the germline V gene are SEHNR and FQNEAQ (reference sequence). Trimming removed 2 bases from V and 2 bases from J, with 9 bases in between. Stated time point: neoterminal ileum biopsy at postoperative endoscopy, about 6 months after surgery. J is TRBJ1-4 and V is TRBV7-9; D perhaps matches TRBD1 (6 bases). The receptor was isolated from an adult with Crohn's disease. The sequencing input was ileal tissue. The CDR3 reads CASSLSGATNEKLFF. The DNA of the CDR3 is TGTGCCAGCAGCTTATCAGGGGCTACTAATGAAAAACTGTTTTTT.